This TCR beta chain was recorded in a study of human T cells and chemical hapten exposure. Study in general: Patients, a majority of them female, were diagnosed with alopecia areata, totalis or universalis.

Time point specified: pre-sensitization, week 0. Treatment indicated: therapeutic diphenylcyclopropenone sensitization with weekly scalp DPC. MiXCR, run by TCRdb on the RACE reads, gives a single entry per CDR3 protein. The sample has fewer than 150,000 distinct CDR3 sequences, roughly 12% seen once. This CDR3 spans 17 amino acids. V lost 4 bases and J lost 0; bases outside the gene matches: 11. The germline CDR1 and CDR2 sequences are LGHNA and YNFKEQ. This chain uses TRBV4-2 with TRBJ2-7, with TRBD1 matching over 8 bases. Sequenced material: whole blood, taken in connection with sensitization to the hapten diphenylcyclopropenone (DPC). The TCR was taken from a woman aged 18-29 years with alopecia areata. Some clones in this sample may be carry-over from other donors' samples. The CDR3, as DNA: TGTGCCAGCAGCCTAAGATTGGACAGGGAAAGCTCCTACGAGCAGTACTTC. Encoded protein: CASSLRLDRESSYEQYF.